The clone carrying this TCR beta chain was picked up many times. CDR3 length: 12 amino acids. Trimming took 6 bases from V and 9 from J, leaving 12 bases between them. These data are taken from a study of CD8 T cells in ankylosing spondylitis. TCRdb reprocessed the 5' RACE reads with MiXCR, giving one entry per CDR3 protein. The sample has 150,000 to 200,000 distinct CDR3 sequences, 13% seen once; the top ten hold approximately 10%. The chain has TRBV12-3 or TRBV12-4 and TRBJ1-5; D is perhaps TRBD1 (5 bases). The origin of this receptor is a female donor with ankylosing spondylitis or in good health (not recorded which). The sample taken for sequencing was blood, either unsorted or a sorted T cell fraction (not recorded which). CDR3 protein: CASSADQGPQHF. The CDR3 bases are TGTGCCAGCAGCGCCGACCAGGGGCCCCAGCATTTT.